The rows below give T cell receptor beta chains drawn from one sample of a study of cytomegalovirus exposure and HLA in healthy donors. This table comes from immunoSEQ multiplex PCR, and its TCRdb copy is limited to in-frame clones, with some not included. This sample carries over 100,000 clones, approximately 87% of them seen once, and the ten largest clones take less than 2%. What was sequenced was PBMCs. These receptors originate from a man aged 40-55 years in good health and CMV-seronegative. Each CDR3 is given with its conserved first and last residue.

v_gene: TRBV7-6
j_gene: TRBJ2-2
CDR3aa: CASSGRTGNTGELFF

v_gene: TRBV6-4
j_gene: TRBJ2-7
CDR3aa: CASSDAEGLAGREQYF

v_gene: TRBV7-2
j_gene: TRBJ2-7
CDR3aa: CASSAAGGSYEQYF

v_gene: TRBV7-9
j_gene: TRBJ2-2
CDR3aa: CASSQNQGSRTGELFF

v_gene: TRBV2
j_gene: TRBJ2-5
CDR3aa: CASRATSGGGETQYF

v_gene: TRBV6-5
j_gene: TRBJ2-7
CDR3aa: CASSYSRQGYEQYF

v_gene: TRBV5-4
j_gene: TRBJ2-2
CDR3aa: CASSLLRGSTGELFF

v_gene: TRBV10-3
j_gene: TRBJ2-3
CDR3aa: CATRRAMSTDTQYF

v_gene: TRBV2
j_gene: TRBJ1-5
CDR3aa: CASSEGRAGNQPQHF

v_gene: TRBV6-1
j_gene: TRBJ1-1
CDR3aa: CASRVREKTEAFF

v_gene: TRBV2
j_gene: TRBJ1-4
CDR3aa: CASSRQVFTNEKLFF

v_gene: TRBV5-5
j_gene: TRBJ2-1
CDR3aa: CASSSLLAGTYNEQFF

v_gene: TRBV18
j_gene: TRBJ2-7
CDR3aa: CASSPLRGRDEQYF

v_gene: TRBV10-2
j_gene: TRBJ2-1
CDR3aa: CASISTGAVYNEQFF

v_gene: TRBV5-1
j_gene: TRBJ2-7
CDR3aa: CASSIQGYEQYF

v_gene: TRBV6-5
j_gene: TRBJ1-2
CDR3aa: CASSYSDANYGYTF

v_gene: TRBV7-2
j_gene: TRBJ2-5
CDR3aa: CASSSGLAGRVQETQYF

v_gene: TRBV4-3
j_gene: TRBJ2-7
CDR3aa: CASSQDRGGAEQYF

v_gene: TRBV5-1
j_gene: TRBJ2-3
CDR3aa: CASMGSPGGADTQYF

v_gene: TRBV4-3
j_gene: TRBJ2-1
CDR3aa: CASSQMDRHPYNEQFF

v_gene: TRBV7-6
j_gene: TRBJ2-1
CDR3aa: CASSVDTYNEQFF

v_gene: TRBV6-6
j_gene: TRBJ1-3
CDR3aa: CATLDRERGNTIYF

v_gene: TRBV5-6
j_gene: TRBJ2-7
CDR3aa: CASSLPGEAVYEQYF

v_gene: TRBV14
j_gene: TRBJ2-1
CDR3aa: CASSRLRDRVDNEQFF

v_gene: TRBV6-4
j_gene: TRBJ1-6
CDR3aa: CASSRTGGSYNSPLHF

v_gene: TRBV7-2
j_gene: TRBJ1-6
CDR3aa: CASSPGQGGSPLHF

v_gene: TRBV6-4
j_gene: TRBJ1-1
CDR3aa: CASRGQGGTEAFF

v_gene: TRBV2
j_gene: TRBJ2-4
CDR3aa: CASSPRGQGVENIQYF

v_gene: TRBV4-3
j_gene: NA
CDR3aa: CASSQGAGRAYEQYF

v_gene: TRBV27
j_gene: TRBJ2-5
CDR3aa: CASSFLRPGQETQYF

v_gene: TRBV7-8
j_gene: TRBJ2-3
CDR3aa: CASSLAGPDTQYF

v_gene: TRBV7-3
j_gene: TRBJ2-3
CDR3aa: CASSPGTSGSDTQYF

v_gene: TRBV28
j_gene: TRBJ1-1
CDR3aa: CASRPQGNTEAFF

v_gene: TRBV11-2
j_gene: TRBJ2-7
CDR3aa: CASSLRRIAGGWEQYF

v_gene: TRBV4-2
j_gene: TRBJ1-4
CDR3aa: CASSQDPGFVTNEKLFF

v_gene: TRBV27
j_gene: TRBJ2-7
CDR3aa: CASKTSGSSEQYF

v_gene: TRBV5-1
j_gene: TRBJ2-5
CDR3aa: CASSTGQQETQYF

v_gene: TRBV5-5
j_gene: TRBJ2-3
CDR3aa: CASSKGLAGAPTDTQYF

v_gene: TRBV11-2
j_gene: TRBJ2-1
CDR3aa: CASSFSRNEQFF

v_gene: TRBV27
j_gene: TRBJ1-4
CDR3aa: CASTSHRGVNEKLFF

v_gene: TRBV5-4
j_gene: NA
CDR3aa: CASSLEGQGREQYF

v_gene: TRBV15
j_gene: TRBJ1-1
CDR3aa: CATKGHLNTEAFF